The text below deals with one TCR beta chain. The sample comes from a study of blood T cell repertoires in COVID-19. About the research overall: The samples span acute and convalescent COVID-19 from the United States, Italy and Spain.

Everyone who took part was roughly 18 to 89 years old, and they came from about two dozen US areas. In assigning cohorts, the study relied on participant-reported clinical history. Germline lookup yields CDR1 MDHEN and CDR2 SYDVKM. V lost 6 bases to trimming and J lost 4 bases; unmatched junction nucleotides: 6. The CDR3 is 16 residues long. In the original analysis: Counts of nucleated cells, estimated from reference gene primer amplification, were obtained. The assay was immunoSEQ multiplex PCR, and TCRdb's table has in-frame clones only and misses some. V and J calls and clone size are as listed in that table; D and trimming were resolved from the DNA. This sample yields fewer than 200,000 clones, of which 81% are seen a single time; around 6% belongs to the top ten.

The chain carries TRBV28 and TRBJ2-2, with 12 nucleotides matching TRBD2. Sequencing was carried out using PBMCs or T cells enriched from blood (not recorded which). This TCR was sampled from a woman aged 40 to 49 with acute COVID-19. The CDR3, as DNA: TGTGCCAGCAGGGGGGGGACTAGCGGGTTCACCGGGGAGCTGTTTTTT. This codes for CASRGGTSGFTGELFF.